Listed here is a single TCR beta chain. The antigen is undetermined. CD4+ naive, central memory, regulatory and stem cell-like memory subsets were isolated by sorting on CD45RO/CCR7/CD25/CD127/CD95/CD27. The entirety of the isolated RNA underwent reverse transcription, so expressed TCRB transcripts were sequenced. Naive, central memory and regulatory T cell samples yielded around 3.9 million reads on average. Clones were read by immunoSEQ multiplex PCR, and TCRdb kept only the in-frame ones, dropping some. Among a few hundred thousand clones listed, roughly a tenth were seen once. The CDR3 consists of 18 residues. The germline V gene encodes CDR1 SGHNT and CDR2 YYREEE (reference sequence). Trimming pared 4 bases from V and 0 bases from J, leaving 20 bases between. The data were taken from a study of beta chain features in type 1 diabetes. Overall study results and limits: Across all four CD4+ subsets, people with type 1 diabetes showed modestly shorter TCRB CDR3s. Compared to healthy donors, patients appeared to have naive, central memory and Treg TCRB repertoires that were more alike.

Material for sequencing was central memory CD4+ T cells from blood. The genes are TRBV5-4 and TRBJ2-1, with D perhaps TRBD2 (6 bases). This clonotype originated in a man in his thirties or forties with type 1 diabetes. The CDR3 bases are TGTGCCAGCAGCCCCACATCTAGCGCCTCTTACTCCTACAATGAGCAGTTCTTC. Amino acid sequence: CASSPTSSASYSYNEQFF.